This entry lists 13 T cell receptor beta chains sequenced from one sample in a study of CD8+ T cells in alopecia areata. Sequencing relied on a cDNA template that was reverse transcribed from extracted RNA. TCRdb keeps only in-frame clones here, not all; method: immunoSEQ multiplex PCR. The table lists 150,000 to 200,000 clones, 40% to 65% of them singletons. Treatment defined: oral pan-JAK inhibitor, 5-10 mg twice daily. The material was CD8+ T cells sorted from blood, obtained at week 24, from a patient treated with tofacitinib. All receptors come from a human donor with alopecia areata.

This sequence joins TRBV15 and TRBJ2-5, with D hard to call. The CDR3 extends over 13 amino acids. Trimming took off 3 bases at V and 5 bases at J, with 10 bases between the two ends. The V gene's germline CDR1 is LNHNV and CDR2 YYDKDF (reference sequence). The CDR3: CATSRPPGETQYF. Written as DNA, the CDR3 is TGTGCCACCAGCAGGCCCCCCGGGGAGACCCAGTACTTC.

This clone was detected only a few times. J is TRBJ2-7 and V is TRBV13, with D perhaps TRBD2 (5 bases). With 5 bases removed from V and 5 bases from J, the gap between germline ends came to 16 bases. Germline V gives CDR1 PRHDT, CDR2 FYEKMQ (reference sequence). The CDR3 spans 14 residues. CDR3 region: CASSVLGSGNEQYF. The CDR3 DNA sequence: TGTGCCAGCAGCGTACTGGGGTCCGGGAACGAGCAGTACTTC.

This clone was counted once. The V and J genes are TRBV13 and TRBJ2-2, with 9 bases aligning to TRBD1. From germline, CDR1 is PRHDT and CDR2 FYEKMQ (reference sequence). V lost 2 bases, J lost 7 bases, and 5 bases stayed unmatched. The CDR3 length is 15 residues. The CDR3 DNA follows: TGTGCCAGCAGCTTATCGGACAGGGGTGACGGGGAGCTGTTTTTT. Residues: CASSLSDRGDGELFF.

V and J are TRBV11-2 and TRBJ2-2; 7 positions match TRBD2. Trimming cost V 4 bases and J 5 bases; bases outside gene matches: 1. This CDR3 has 13 residues. CDR1 is SGHAT, CDR2 FQNNGV, per germline. CDR3 amino acids: CASSSSGTGELFF. Here the CDR3 DNA reads TGTGCCAGCAGCTCTAGCGGAACCGGGGAGCTGTTTTTT.

This sequence joins TRBV6-1 and TRBJ2-3; D tentatively reads TRBD1 or TRBD2 (5 bases each). CDR3 size: 17 residues. Germline loops: CDR1 MNHNS, CDR2 SASEGT. V was shortened by 4 bases and J by 1 base, with 18 bases between the two germline ends. CDR3 sequence (DNA): TGTGCCAGCAGTGTCCGGGACCACGTATTTGGCACAGATACGCAGTATTTT. It translates to CASSVRDHVFGTDTQYF.

The chain links TRBV6-1 to TRBJ1-1, with 10 bases aligning to TRBD1. V dropped 0 bases and J dropped 1; count of bases not matched to a gene: 2. The CDR3 loop spans 16 amino acids. Germline V gene sequence: CDR1 MNHNS, CDR2 SASEGT. The CDR3 nucleotides are TGTGCCAGCAGTGAAGCGGGGACAGGGGAGAACACTGAAGCTTTCTTT. Its protein is CASSEAGTGENTEAFF.

This chain connects TRBV30 to TRBJ1-1, with TRBD1 identical over 7 bases. CDR3 length: 13 amino acids. Germline values: CDR1 GTSNPN, CDR2 SVGIG (reference sequence). V shed 1 base and J 3 bases; nucleotides not matched to a gene: 2. Here the CDR3 reads CAWSEGAYTEAFF. DNA of the CDR3: TGTGCCTGGAGTGAGGGGGCATACACTGAAGCTTTCTTT.

This clone came up a few times. The chain combines TRBV7-6 with TRBJ2-1; D is unclear. The length of the CDR3 is 13 residues. CDR1 is SGHVS, CDR2 FNYEAQ, per germline. Trimming cost V 1 base and J 3 bases, with 4 bases left between them. The CDR3 region has the DNA TGTGCCAGCAGCTTAGATCACTACAATGAGCAGTTCTTC. It encodes CASSLDHYNEQFF.

This clone showed up just once. V is TRBV13 and J is TRBJ1-1, with D possibly matching TRBD1 (5 bases). CDR1 and CDR2 (germline): PRHDT, FYEKMQ (reference sequence). The CDR3 runs to 14 residues. V lost 6 bases and J 6 bases, leaving 17 bases between the germline ends. The CDR3 bases are TGTGCCAGCAGTCCCGAGGGGACGGTGGCTGAAGCTTTCTTT. This translates into CASSPEGTVAEAFF. The entire variable domain, with the rest obtained from reference TRBV13 and TRBJ1-1, is as follows: AAGVIQSPRHLIKEKRETATLKCYPIPRHDTVYWYQQGPGQDPQFLISFYEKMQSDKGSIPDRFSAQQFSDYHSELNMSSLELGDSALYFCASSPEGTVAEAFFGQGTRLTVV.

V and J are TRBV7-8 and TRBJ1-5; D may be TRBD1 (6 bases). Trimming shortened V by 1 base and J by 0 bases, and 16 bases separated the two germline ends. Germline lookup yields CDR1 SGHVS and CDR2 FQNEAQ. This CDR3 is built from 18 residues. The CDR3 region is CASSLEVPRTDSNQPQHF. CDR3 nucleotide sequence: TGTGCCAGCAGCTTAGAGGTACCGAGGACAGATAGCAATCAGCCCCAGCATTTT.

The V gene is TRBV30, the J gene TRBJ2-1; D tentatively fits TRBD1 or TRBD2 (5 bases each). Trimming took off 0 bases at V and 10 bases at J, with 13 bases between the two ends. Germline V gene lookup returns CDR1 GTSNPN and CDR2 SVGIG (reference sequence). The CDR3 extends over 13 amino acids. CDR3: CAWSVRGTKEQFF. The DNA of the CDR3 is TGTGCCTGGAGTGTACGAGGGACGAAAGAGCAGTTCTTC.

The chain recombines TRBV6-5 with TRBJ2-2, with D possibly being TRBD1 or TRBD2 (6 bases each). CDR1 and CDR2 (germline): MNHEY, SVGAGI. This CDR3 contains 15 residues. Deletions cut 5 bases from V and 2 bases from J, with 12 bases between. The CDR3 loop reads CASSQTGTNTGELFF. The CDR3 DNA reads as TGTGCCAGCAGTCAAACAGGGACTAACACCGGGGAGCTGTTTTTT.

The gene calls are TRBV5-1 and TRBJ2-3, with TRBD1 matching over 12 bases. The CDR3 consists of 17 residues. Germline V gene lookup returns CDR1 SGHRS and CDR2 YFSETQ. Germline trimming cut 4 bases from V and 1 base from J; bases unmatched to any gene: 7. The CDR3 DNA reads as TGCGCCAGCAGCCCTGGGACAGGGGGCCTCGGCACAGATACGCAGTATTTT. Translated: CASSPGTGGLGTDTQYF.